This TCR beta chain was documented in a study of blood T cells in healthy people across ages. Together with a sample-barcoded 5' primer, a J-beta primer mix was included in a second PCR lasting about 7 to 12 cycles. TCRdb called the 5' RACE reads again in MiXCR, with one record for every CDR3 protein. The sample has roughly 680,000 distinct CDR3 sequences; approximately 52% are singletons. The CDR3 has 13 amino acids. Trimming shortened V by 7 bases and J by 10 bases, and 14 bases separated the two germline ends. The J gene is TRBJ1-6, the V gene TRBV12-3 or TRBV12-4, with D tentatively TRBD1 (6 bases). The source of this sequence is a woman of 80 years or more in good health. What was sequenced was blood. The DNA for the CDR3 is TGTGCCAGCACCCGAGGACAGAGCTCACCCCTCCACTTT. Encoded protein: CASTRGQSSPLHF.